This TCR beta chain was sequenced for a study of T cells in women clearing cervical HPV infection. CDR1 is SGHDN and CDR2 is FVKESK in the germline V gene. CDR3 size: 15 residues. Only in-frame clones appear in the TCRdb table, and some are missing; sequencing was by immunoSEQ multiplex PCR. The table for this sample gives fewer than 35,000 clones. On this clone itself: Its matching antigen is unknown. Read sequence stops 3 residues before the CDR3 end, and the germline J gene provides the missing end. The same CDR3 also results from other DNA sequences found in this sample.

Dot-blot hybridization genotyped cervical HPV amplified with MY09/MY11 PCR. General observations from the study: TRBV6-7 abundance was lower in cases than controls (roughly 0.11% versus 0.16%).

The rearrangement links TRBV14 to TRBJ1-2; 9 bases fit TRBD1. The sequenced sample was blood buffy coat. This TCR came from a woman aged 18-70 years with a cervical HPV16 infection that either progressed to CIN3+ or cleared (not recorded which). The CDR3 sequence is CASSQDYRGQDTYTF. CDR3 bases read: TGTGCCAGCAGCCAAGATTACAGGGGGCAAGATACA.